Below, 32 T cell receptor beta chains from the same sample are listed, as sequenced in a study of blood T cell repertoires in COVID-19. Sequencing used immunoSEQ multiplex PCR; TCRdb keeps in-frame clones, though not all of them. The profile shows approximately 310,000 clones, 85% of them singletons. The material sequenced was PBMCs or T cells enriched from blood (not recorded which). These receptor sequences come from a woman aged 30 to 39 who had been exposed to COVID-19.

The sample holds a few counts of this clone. CDR3 in amino acids: CASRATPGGLAGNTIYF. Written as DNA, the CDR3 is TGTGCCAGCAGAGCTACCCCCGGGGGGCTGGCTGGAAACACCATATATTTT. This chain uses TRBV27 with TRBJ1-3, with D tentatively TRBD1 (6 bases). The V and J ends lost 6 bases and 2 bases respectively, with 20 bases between them. The CDR3 is 17 amino acids. CDR1 MNHEY and CDR2 SMNVEV come from the germline V gene (reference sequence).

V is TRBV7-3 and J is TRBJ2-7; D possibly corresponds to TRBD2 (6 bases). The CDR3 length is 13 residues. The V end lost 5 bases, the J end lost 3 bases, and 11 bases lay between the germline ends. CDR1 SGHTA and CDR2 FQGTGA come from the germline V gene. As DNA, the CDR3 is TGTGCCAGCAGCCCCGGGGGTGACTACGAGCAGTACTTC. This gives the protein CASSPGGDYEQYF.

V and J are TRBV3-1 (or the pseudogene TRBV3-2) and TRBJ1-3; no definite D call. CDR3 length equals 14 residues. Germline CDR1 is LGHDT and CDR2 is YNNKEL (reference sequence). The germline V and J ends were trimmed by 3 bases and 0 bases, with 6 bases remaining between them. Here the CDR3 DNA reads TGTGCCAGCAGCCACGCGATCTCTGGAAACACCATATATTTT. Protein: CASSHAISGNTIYF.

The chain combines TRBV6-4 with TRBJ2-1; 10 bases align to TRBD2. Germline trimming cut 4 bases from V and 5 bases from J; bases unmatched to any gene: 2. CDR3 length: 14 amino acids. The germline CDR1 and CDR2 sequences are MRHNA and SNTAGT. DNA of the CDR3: TGTGCCAGCAGTGCGACTAGCGGGCACAATGAGCAGTTCTTC. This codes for CASSATSGHNEQFF.

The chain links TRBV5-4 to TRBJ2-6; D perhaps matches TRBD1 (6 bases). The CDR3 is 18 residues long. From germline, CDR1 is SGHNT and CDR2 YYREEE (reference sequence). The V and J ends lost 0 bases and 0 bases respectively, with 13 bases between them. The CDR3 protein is CASSLVSTGYSGANVLTF. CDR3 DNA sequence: TGTGCCAGCAGCTTGGTGTCAACAGGGTACTCTGGGGCCAACGTCCTGACTTTC. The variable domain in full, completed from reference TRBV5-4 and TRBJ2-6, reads ETGVTQSPTHLIKTRGQQVTLRCSSQSGHNTVSWYQQALGQGPQFIFQYYREEENGRGNFPPRFSGLQFPNYSSELNVNALELDDSALYLCASSLVSTGYSGANVLTFGAGSRLTVL.

This CDR3 is CASSLRTGTVFKGYTF. The DNA for the CDR3 is TGTGCCAGCAGCCTGAGGACAGGAACGGTGTTTAAGGGCTACACCTTC. The chain carries TRBV7-2 and TRBJ1-2; 7 bases match TRBD1. The germline gives CDR1 SGHTA, CDR2 FQGNSA. The CDR3 extends over 16 amino acids. Trimming at V came to 5 bases and at J to 8 bases, leaving 17 bases not matched to a gene.

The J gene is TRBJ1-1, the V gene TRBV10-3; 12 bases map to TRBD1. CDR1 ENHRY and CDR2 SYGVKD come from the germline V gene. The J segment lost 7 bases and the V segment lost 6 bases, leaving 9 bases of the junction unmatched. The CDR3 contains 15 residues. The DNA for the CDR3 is TGTGCCATCAGCGGGGGACAGGGGGCGCAGGGTGAAGCTTTCTTT. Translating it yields CAISGGQGAQGEAFF.

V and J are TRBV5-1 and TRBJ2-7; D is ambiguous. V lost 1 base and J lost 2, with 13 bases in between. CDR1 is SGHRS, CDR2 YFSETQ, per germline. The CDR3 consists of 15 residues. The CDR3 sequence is CASSLHANGAYEQYF. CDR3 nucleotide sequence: TGCGCCAGCAGCTTGCATGCTAATGGAGCCTACGAGCAGTACTTC.

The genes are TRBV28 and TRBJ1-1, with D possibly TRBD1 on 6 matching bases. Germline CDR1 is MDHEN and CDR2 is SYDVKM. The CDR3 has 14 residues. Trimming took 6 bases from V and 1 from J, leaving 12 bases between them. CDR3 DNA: TGTGCCAGCAGACCTACAGGGAGGAACACTGAAGCTTTCTTT. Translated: CASRPTGRNTEAFF.

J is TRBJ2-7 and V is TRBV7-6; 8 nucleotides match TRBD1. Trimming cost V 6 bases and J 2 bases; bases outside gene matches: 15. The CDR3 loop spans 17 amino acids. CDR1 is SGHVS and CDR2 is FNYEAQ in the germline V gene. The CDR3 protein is CASRPEGTDRDPYEQYF. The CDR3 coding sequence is TGTGCCAGCAGACCCGAAGGTACGGACAGGGACCCCTACGAGCAGTACTTC.

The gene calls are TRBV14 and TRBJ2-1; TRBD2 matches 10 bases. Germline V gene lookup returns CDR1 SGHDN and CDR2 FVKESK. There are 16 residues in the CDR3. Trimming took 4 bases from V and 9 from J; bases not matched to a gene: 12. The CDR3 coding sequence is TGTGCCAGCAGCCGATATCAGGGTCTAGCGGGAGTTGAGCAGTTCTTC. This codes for CASSRYQGLAGVEQFF. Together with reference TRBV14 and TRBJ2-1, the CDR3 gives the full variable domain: EAGVTQFPSHSVIEKGQTVTLRCDPISGHDNLYWYRRVMGKEIKFLLHFVKESKQDESGMPNNRFLAERTGGTYSTLKVQPAELEDSGVYFCASSRYQGLAGVEQFFGPGTRLTVL.

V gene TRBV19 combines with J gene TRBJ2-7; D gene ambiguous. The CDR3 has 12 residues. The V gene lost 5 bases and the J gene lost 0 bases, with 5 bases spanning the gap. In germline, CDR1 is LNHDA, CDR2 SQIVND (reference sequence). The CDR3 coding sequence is TGTGCCAGTAGTCCCAGCTCCTACGAGCAGTACTTC. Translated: CASSPSSYEQYF.

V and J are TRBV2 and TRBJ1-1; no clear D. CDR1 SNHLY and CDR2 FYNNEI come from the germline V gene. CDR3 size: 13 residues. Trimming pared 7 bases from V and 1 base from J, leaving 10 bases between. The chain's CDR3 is CASTINWNTEAFF. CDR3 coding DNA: TGTGCCAGCACCATCAATTGGAACACTGAAGCTTTCTTT.

This CDR3 reads CASSLGLGNTIYF. The DNA of the CDR3 is TGTGCCAGCAGCTTGGGCTTGGGAAACACCATATATTTT. The chain has TRBV2 and TRBJ1-3; D remains ambiguous. This CDR3 has 13 residues. Germline V lookup: CDR1 SNHLY, CDR2 FYNNEI. With 6 bases removed from V and 4 bases from J, the gap between germline ends came to 10 bases.

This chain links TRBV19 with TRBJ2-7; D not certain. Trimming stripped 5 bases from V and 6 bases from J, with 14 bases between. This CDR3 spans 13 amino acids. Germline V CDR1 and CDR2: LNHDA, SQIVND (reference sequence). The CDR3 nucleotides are TGTGCCAGTAGTTTTAGACTCAACCCCGAGCAGTACTTC. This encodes CASSFRLNPEQYF.

CDR3 sequence: CASSEEGGAEAFF. CDR3 nucleotides: TGTGCCAGCAGTGAAGAAGGGGGGGCTGAAGCTTTCTTT. The chain joins TRBV2 to TRBJ1-1; a weak D match, TRBD1 (6 bases). Germline V gene lookup returns CDR1 SNHLY and CDR2 FYNNEI. Trimming took 1 base from V and 6 from J, leaving 9 bases between them. The CDR3 covers 13 residues.

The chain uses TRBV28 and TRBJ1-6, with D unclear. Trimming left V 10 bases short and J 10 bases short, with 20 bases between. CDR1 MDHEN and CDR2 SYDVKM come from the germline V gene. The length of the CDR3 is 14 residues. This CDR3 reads CATFSRGSASPLHF. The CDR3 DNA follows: TGTGCCACCTTCTCTCGAGGGTCGGCATCACCCCTCCACTTT.

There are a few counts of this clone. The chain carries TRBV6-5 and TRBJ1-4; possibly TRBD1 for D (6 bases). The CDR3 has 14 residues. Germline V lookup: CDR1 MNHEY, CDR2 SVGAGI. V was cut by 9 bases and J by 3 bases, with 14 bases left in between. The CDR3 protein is CASDVGGPNEKLFF. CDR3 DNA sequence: TGTGCCAGTGACGTTGGGGGCCCTAATGAAAAACTGTTTTTT.

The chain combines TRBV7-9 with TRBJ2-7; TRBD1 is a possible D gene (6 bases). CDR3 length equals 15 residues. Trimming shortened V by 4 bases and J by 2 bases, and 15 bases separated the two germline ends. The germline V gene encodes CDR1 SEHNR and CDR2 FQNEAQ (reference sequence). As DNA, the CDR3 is TGTGCCAGCAGCTCGACCGGGACACTCCCCTACGAGCAGTACTTC. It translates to CASSSTGTLPYEQYF.

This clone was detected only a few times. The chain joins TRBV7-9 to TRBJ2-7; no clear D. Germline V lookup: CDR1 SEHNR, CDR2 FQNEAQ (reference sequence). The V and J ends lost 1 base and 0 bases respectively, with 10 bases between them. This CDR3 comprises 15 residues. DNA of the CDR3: TGTGCCAGCAGCTTAGAGCAGGTGAGCTCCTACGAGCAGTACTTC. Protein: CASSLEQVSSYEQYF.

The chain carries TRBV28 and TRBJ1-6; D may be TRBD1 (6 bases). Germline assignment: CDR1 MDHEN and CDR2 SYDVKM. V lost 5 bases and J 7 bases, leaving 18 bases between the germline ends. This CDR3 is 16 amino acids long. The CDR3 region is CASSTYATGLNSPLHF. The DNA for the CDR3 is TGTGCCAGCAGTACCTACGCGACAGGTTTAAATTCACCCCTCCACTTT.

The CDR3 loop reads CASSRMTGGQPQHF. The CDR3 coding sequence is TGTGCCAGCAGTCGGATGACAGGGGGTCAGCCCCAGCATTTT. The rearrangement links TRBV7-2 to TRBJ1-5, with 9 bases identical to TRBD1. In germline, CDR1 is SGHTA, CDR2 FQGNSA. This CDR3 comprises 14 residues. V was pared by 6 bases and J by 6 bases, with 6 bases of the junction left unmatched. Full variable domain (rest looked up from reference TRBV7-2 and TRBJ1-5): GAGVSQSPSNKVTEKGKDVELRCDPISGHTALYWYRQSLGQGLEFLIYFQGNSAPDKSGLPSDRFSAERTGGSVSTLTIQRTQQEDSAVYLCASSRMTGGQPQHFGDGTRLSIL.

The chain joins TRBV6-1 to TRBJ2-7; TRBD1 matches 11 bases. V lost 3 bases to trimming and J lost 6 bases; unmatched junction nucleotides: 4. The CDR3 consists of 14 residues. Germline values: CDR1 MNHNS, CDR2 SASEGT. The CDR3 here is CASSDSGTGGEQYF. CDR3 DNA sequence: TGTGCCAGCAGTGATTCCGGGACAGGGGGCGAGCAGTACTTC.

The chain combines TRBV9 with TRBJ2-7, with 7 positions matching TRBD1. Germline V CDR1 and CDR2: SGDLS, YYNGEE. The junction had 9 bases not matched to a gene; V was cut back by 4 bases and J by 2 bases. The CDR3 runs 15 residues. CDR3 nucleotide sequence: TGTGCCAGCAGCCCCTTAAGGGGGCCTACCTACGAGCAGTACTTC. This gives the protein CASSPLRGPTYEQYF.

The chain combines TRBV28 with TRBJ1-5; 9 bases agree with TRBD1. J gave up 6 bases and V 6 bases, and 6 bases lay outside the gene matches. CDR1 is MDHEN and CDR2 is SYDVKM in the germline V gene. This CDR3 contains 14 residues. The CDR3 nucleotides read TGTGCCAGCAGCCCACAGGGGGCCGGTCAGCCCCAGCATTTT. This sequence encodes CASSPQGAGQPQHF.

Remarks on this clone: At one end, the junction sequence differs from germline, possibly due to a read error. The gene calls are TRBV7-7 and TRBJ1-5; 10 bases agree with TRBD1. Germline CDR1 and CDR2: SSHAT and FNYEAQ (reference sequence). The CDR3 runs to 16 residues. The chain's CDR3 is CASSSTGGYSNQPQHF. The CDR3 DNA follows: TGTGCTAGCAGCTCGACAGGGGGCTATAGCAATCAGCCCCAGCATTTT.

CDR3 region: CASSAGQGGSGANVLTF. The CDR3 region has the DNA TGTGCCAGTAGCGCAGGACAGGGTGGGTCTGGGGCCAACGTCCTGACTTTC. V and J are TRBV19 and TRBJ2-6; the match to TRBD1 covers 8 bases. With 6 bases clipped from V and 1 base from J, the junction kept 8 bases outside the gene matches. CDR1 LNHDA and CDR2 SQIVND come from the germline V gene (reference sequence). The CDR3 loop spans 17 amino acids.

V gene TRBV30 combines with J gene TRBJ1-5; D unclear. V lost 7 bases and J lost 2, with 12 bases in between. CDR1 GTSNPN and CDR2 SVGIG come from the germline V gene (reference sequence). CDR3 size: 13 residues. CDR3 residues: CAFGLEGNQPQHF. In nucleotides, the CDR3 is TGTGCCTTTGGACTTGAGGGCAATCAGCCCCAGCATTTT.

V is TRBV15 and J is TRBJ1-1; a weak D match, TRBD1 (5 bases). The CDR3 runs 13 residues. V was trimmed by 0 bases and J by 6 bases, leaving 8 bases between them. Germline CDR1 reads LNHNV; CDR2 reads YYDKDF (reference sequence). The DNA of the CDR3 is TGTGCCACCAGCAGAGAAGGGGAGGCTGAAGCTTTCTTT. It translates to CATSREGEAEAFF.

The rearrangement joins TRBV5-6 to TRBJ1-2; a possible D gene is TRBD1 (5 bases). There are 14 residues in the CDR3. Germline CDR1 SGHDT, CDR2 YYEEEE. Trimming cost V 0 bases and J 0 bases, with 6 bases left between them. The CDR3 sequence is CASSLARANYGYTF. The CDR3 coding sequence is TGTGCCAGCAGCTTGGCCAGGGCTAACTATGGCTACACCTTC.

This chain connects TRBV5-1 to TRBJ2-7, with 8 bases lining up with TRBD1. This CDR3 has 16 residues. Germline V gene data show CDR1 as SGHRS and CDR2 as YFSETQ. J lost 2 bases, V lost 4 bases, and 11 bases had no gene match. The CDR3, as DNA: TGCGCCAGCAGCGAGTTGACAGGGGACCGACCCTACGAGCAGTACTTC. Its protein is CASSELTGDRPYEQYF.

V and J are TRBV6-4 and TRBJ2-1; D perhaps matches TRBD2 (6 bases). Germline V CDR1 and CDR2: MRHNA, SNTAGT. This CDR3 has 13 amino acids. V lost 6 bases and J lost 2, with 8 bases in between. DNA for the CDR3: TGTGCCAGCAGCCGGGAGACCTACAATGAGCAGTTCTTC. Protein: CASSRETYNEQFF.